This record concerns one T cell receptor beta chain sequence. Its matching antigen is unknown. One end of the junction does not line up with germline, which may come from a read error. These data belong to a study of cytomegalovirus exposure and HLA in healthy donors. Broader study findings: Earlier analysis yielded a pattern in which most TCR beta V segments were productive about 90% or about 30% of the time. Apparent HLA restriction characterized most CMV-associated TCR beta chains in a later analysis. Other equally common chains were less clonally expanded than HLA-associated TCR beta chains, a later analysis showed.

This CDR3 is built from 12 residues. Germline V gene data show CDR1 as SEHNR and CDR2 as FQNEAQ (reference sequence). Donors counted as nominally healthy when sampled, yet unrecorded immune exposures were likely. PCR primers comprised 60 Vbeta and 13 Jbeta primers. The table came from immunoSEQ multiplex PCR; TCRdb's copy has only in-frame clones and leaves some out. The sample comprises under 200,000 clones, more than 60% of which are singletons, and just under 5% rests with the top ten. The V call is TRBV7-9, the J call TRBJ2-7; D uncertain. This sequence originates from a male donor in good health and CMV-seronegative. The sample consisted of PBMCs. The CDR3 coding sequence is TGTTCCAGCAGCTTAGAACTGTTCGAGCAGTACTTC. This encodes CSSSLELFEQYF. The variable domain in full, completed from reference TRBV7-9 and TRBJ2-7, reads DTGVSQNPRHKITKRGQNVTFRCDPISEHNRLYWYRQTLGQGPEFLTYFQNEAQLEKSRLLSDRFSAERPKGSFSTLEIQRTEQGDSAMYLCSSSLELFEQYFGPGTRLTVT.